This T cell receptor beta chain originates from a study of T cell responses to AZD1222 COVID-19 vaccine. Repertoires were generated with immunoSEQ multiplex PCR, while TCRdb's copy carries only in-frame clones and drops some. The sample carries about 140,000 clones, roughly 86% recorded once. In the case of this clone: The antigen is undetermined.

Study-wide results and limits: White British ancestry dominated among donors, who included more females, and clonal diversity was possibly underestimated.

Sample: peripheral blood, taken 28 days after the second dose of the MenACWY control vaccine. The source is an adult who received the MenACWY meningococcal vaccine as a control.

CDR3 DNA sequence: TGTGCCAGCAGGCGGACAGGGGGCGGACGTGATGCTTTCTTT. Amino acid sequence: CASRRTGGGRDAFF. The J gene is TRBJ1-1, the V gene TRBV25-1; the match to TRBD1 covers 11 bases. Trimming cost V 6 bases and J 11 bases; bases outside gene matches: 11. CDR1 and CDR2 from the germline V gene are MGHDK and SYGVNS. The CDR3 extends over 14 amino acids.